The rows below give T cell receptor beta chains drawn from one sample of a study of somatic mutations in cytotoxic T cells in rheumatoid arthritis. Profiling relied on immunoSEQ multiplex PCR, and the TCRdb table lists in-frame clones only, not all of them. The table includes around 11,000 clones, about 89% detected once. The specimen was CD8+ T cells sorted from blood. These receptors were obtained from a woman between 18 and 29 years old with rheumatoid arthritis. The CDR3 runs from the conserved cysteine through the conserved F or W. Each record gives: clone size, V gene, D gene, CDR3 length, J gene, CDR3 protein, CDR3 DNA. A D gene is named only where the DNA matches it firmly. A row's size may be missing; if present it is once, few, many or a size class.

clone_size: -
v_call: TRBV6-5
d_call: -
cdr3_length: 13
j_call: TRBJ2-7
cdr3_aa: CASSLGKNYEQYF
cdr3_nt: TGTGCCAGCAGTTTAGGTAAAAACTACGAGCAGTACTTC

clone_size: -
v_call: TRBV4-1
d_call: -
cdr3_length: 14
j_call: TRBJ2-1
cdr3_aa: CASSQTRRGFEQFF
cdr3_nt: TGCGCCAGCAGCCAAACCCGCAGGGGTTTTGAGCAGTTCTTC

clone_size: -
v_call: TRBV7-2
d_call: -
cdr3_length: 12
j_call: TRBJ1-1
cdr3_aa: CASRQRGGEVFF
cdr3_nt: TGTGCCAGCAGACAACGCGGGGGGGAGGTTTTCTTT

clone_size: -
v_call: TRBV4-1
d_call: -
cdr3_length: 14
j_call: TRBJ1-5
cdr3_aa: CASTFTQGHQPQHF
cdr3_nt: TGCGCCAGCACCTTCACCCAGGGGCATCAGCCCCAGCATTTT

clone_size: -
v_call: TRBV30
d_call: -
cdr3_length: 12
j_call: TRBJ2-3
cdr3_aa: CAWSLTTDTQYF
cdr3_nt: TGTGCCTGGAGTTTAACAACAGATACGCAGTATTTT

clone_size: -
v_call: TRBV2
d_call: -
cdr3_length: 11
j_call: TRBJ2-1
cdr3_aa: CASSERGEQFF
cdr3_nt: TGTGCCAGCAGTGAAAGAGGTGAGCAGTTCTTC

clone_size: -
v_call: TRBV5-1
d_call: -
cdr3_length: 16
j_call: TRBJ1-6
cdr3_aa: CASSFTDRQYSSPLHF
cdr3_nt: TGCGCCAGCAGCTTCACCGACAGGCAGTACTCCTCACCCCTCCACTTT

clone_size: -
v_call: TRBV7-9
d_call: -
cdr3_length: 15
j_call: TRBJ2-7
cdr3_aa: CASSFVRGVYYEQYF
cdr3_nt: TGTGCCAGCAGCTTTGTCCGCGGGGTGTACTACGAGCAGTACTTC

clone_size: -
v_call: TRBV28
d_call: -
cdr3_length: 15
j_call: TRBJ2-1
cdr3_aa: CASNPPRVGANEQFF
cdr3_nt: TGTGCCAGCAACCCGCCACGCGTAGGGGCAAATGAGCAGTTCTTC

clone_size: -
v_call: TRBV25-1
d_call: -
cdr3_length: 13
j_call: TRBJ2-1
cdr3_aa: CASSEYWGDEQFF
cdr3_nt: TGTGCCAGCAGTGAATATTGGGGCGATGAGCAGTTCTTC

clone_size: few
v_call: TRBV27
d_call: TRBD1
cdr3_length: 13
j_call: TRBJ2-7
cdr3_aa: CASSFGTVYEQYF
cdr3_nt: TGTGCCAGCAGTTTCGGGACAGTATACGAGCAGTACTTC

clone_size: -
v_call: TRBV25-1
d_call: TRBD1
cdr3_length: 14
j_call: TRBJ1-1
cdr3_aa: CASSADRVNTEAFF
cdr3_nt: TGTGCCAGCAGTGCTGACAGGGTGAACACTGAAGCTTTCTTT

clone_size: few
v_call: TRBV19
d_call: -
cdr3_length: 13
j_call: TRBJ2-3
cdr3_aa: CASRRRSTDTQYF
cdr3_nt: TGTGCCAGCCGGAGGAGGAGTACAGATACGCAGTATTTT

clone_size: -
v_call: TRBV7-2
d_call: TRBD2
cdr3_length: 15
j_call: TRBJ2-7
cdr3_aa: CASREKGLAFYEQYF
cdr3_nt: TGTGCCAGCAGAGAAAAGGGACTAGCGTTCTACGAGCAGTACTTC

clone_size: few
v_call: TRBV10-2
d_call: TRBD2
cdr3_length: 14
j_call: TRBJ2-7
cdr3_aa: CASGGETEAYEQYF
cdr3_nt: TGCGCCAGCGGGGGGGAGACAGAAGCCTACGAGCAGTACTTC

clone_size: -
v_call: TRBV9
d_call: TRBD2
cdr3_length: 13
j_call: TRBJ2-5
cdr3_aa: CASGPGGQETQYF
cdr3_nt: TGTGCCAGCGGGCCGGGGGGCCAAGAGACCCAGTACTTC

clone_size: -
v_call: TRBV7-9
d_call: TRBD2
cdr3_length: 15
j_call: TRBJ2-5
cdr3_aa: CASSFPTSGKETQYF
cdr3_nt: TGCGCCAGCAGCTTTCCGACTAGCGGGAAGGAGACCCAGTACTTC

clone_size: -
v_call: TRBV7-9
d_call: TRBD1
cdr3_length: 16
j_call: TRBJ1-5
cdr3_aa: CASSLISGGAGQPQHF
cdr3_nt: TGTGCCAGCAGCTTGATTTCAGGGGGCGCGGGTCAGCCCCAGCATTTT

clone_size: -
v_call: TRBV28
d_call: -
cdr3_length: 12
j_call: TRBJ2-7
cdr3_aa: CASSLGGPEQYF
cdr3_nt: TGTGCCAGCAGTTTAGGGGGCCCGGAGCAGTACTTC

clone_size: -
v_call: TRBV6-1
d_call: TRBD1
cdr3_length: 15
j_call: TRBJ2-1
cdr3_aa: CASSENRGRRNEQFF
cdr3_nt: TGTGCCAGCAGTGAAAACAGGGGAAGGCGGAATGAGCAGTTCTTC

clone_size: once
v_call: TRBV29-1
d_call: -
cdr3_length: 14
j_call: TRBJ1-2
cdr3_aa: CSVMGGSLAYGYTF
cdr3_nt: TGCAGCGTTATGGGAGGCTCTTTAGCCTATGGCTACACCTTC

clone_size: -
v_call: TRBV27
d_call: -
cdr3_length: 14
j_call: TRBJ1-2
cdr3_aa: CASSWGGGGYGYTF
cdr3_nt: TGTGCCAGCAGTTGGGGGGGAGGAGGCTATGGCTACACCTTC

clone_size: -
v_call: TRBV19
d_call: -
cdr3_length: 15
j_call: TRBJ2-5
cdr3_aa: CASSFNRGGKETQYF
cdr3_nt: TGTGCCAGTAGCTTCAACAGGGGAGGCAAAGAGACCCAGTACTTC

clone_size: -
v_call: TRBV10-3
d_call: -
cdr3_length: 17
j_call: TRBJ2-7
cdr3_aa: CATIDQGGEARTYEQYF
cdr3_nt: TGTGCCACCATTGATCAAGGGGGGGAAGCCAGGACCTACGAGCAGTACTTC

clone_size: -
v_call: TRBV4-3
d_call: TRBD2
cdr3_length: 15
j_call: TRBJ2-5
cdr3_aa: CASSQGLAGGETQYF
cdr3_nt: TGCGCCAGCAGCCAAGGGCTAGCGGGGGGAGAGACCCAGTACTTC

clone_size: few
v_call: TRBV4-2
d_call: -
cdr3_length: 16
j_call: TRBJ1-1
cdr3_aa: CASTTGTLDMNTEAFF
cdr3_nt: TGTGCCAGCACCACCGGGACACTGGACATGAACACTGAAGCTTTCTTT

clone_size: -
v_call: TRBV14
d_call: -
cdr3_length: 17
j_call: TRBJ1-1
cdr3_aa: CASSHLFRGAGDSGAFF
cdr3_nt: TGTGCCAGCAGCCACCTATTTCGGGGGGCCGGGGATAGTGGAGCTTTCTTT

clone_size: -
v_call: TRBV18
d_call: -
cdr3_length: 15
j_call: TRBJ2-2
cdr3_aa: CASSPNDSPLGELFF
cdr3_nt: TGTGCCAGCTCTCCTAATGACTCTCCTCTGGGGGAGCTGTTTTTT

clone_size: -
v_call: TRBV12-5
d_call: TRBD1
cdr3_length: 16
j_call: TRBJ1-2
cdr3_aa: CASGPKEGQTREGYTF
cdr3_nt: TGTGCTAGTGGTCCCAAAGAGGGACAGACGAGAGAGGGCTACACCTTC

clone_size: once
v_call: TRBV13
d_call: -
cdr3_length: 18
j_call: TRBJ2-1
cdr3_aa: CASSPPSIGLPPYNEQFF
cdr3_nt: TGTGCCAGCAGCCCCCCAAGCATTGGGCTACCACCCTACAATGAGCAGTTCTTC

clone_size: -
v_call: TRBV27
d_call: -
cdr3_length: 13
j_call: TRBJ2-7
cdr3_aa: CASSLTGDYEQYF
cdr3_nt: TGTGCCAGCAGTCTAACAGGAGACTACGAGCAGTACTTC

clone_size: -
v_call: TRBV7-9
d_call: -
cdr3_length: 15
j_call: TRBJ1-6
cdr3_aa: CASSLLQGANSPLHF
cdr3_nt: TGTGCCAGCAGCTTATTGCAGGGTGCTAATTCACCCCTCCACTTT

clone_size: -
v_call: TRBV27
d_call: TRBD2
cdr3_length: 16
j_call: TRBJ2-7
cdr3_aa: CASSILAGGPLDEQYF
cdr3_nt: TGTGCCAGCAGTATCTTAGCGGGAGGGCCTCTAGACGAGCAGTACTTC

clone_size: once
v_call: TRBV21-1
d_call: -
cdr3_length: 18
j_call: TRBJ2-5
cdr3_aa: CASSFRRDRGRRGETQYF
cdr3_nt: TGTGCCAGCAGCTTCCGTAGGGACAGGGGCCGGCGAGGGGAGACCCAGTACTTC